The 13 T cell receptor beta chains listed next were all sequenced from one sample in a study of early T cells in non-severe SARS-CoV-2 infection. TCRdb re-derived calls from the 5' RACE reads in MiXCR, one entry per CDR3 protein. The profile shows about 80,000 distinct CDR3 sequences, roughly 9.4% of them singletons. Sequenced: whole blood. Receptors originate from an adult who was a healthcare worker with PCR-confirmed SARS-CoV-2 infection or an uninfected control (not recorded which).

This clonotype has ten or more counts. The chain recombines TRBV6-6 with TRBJ2-7; the D gene is possibly TRBD2 (5 bases). The CDR3 is 15 residues long. Between the trimmed V and J ends, which lost 6 bases and 6 bases, there was a span of 21 bases. CDR1 and CDR2 from the germline V gene are MNHNY and SVGAGI (reference sequence). The CDR3 sequence: CASSLSTGPRGEQYF. For the CDR3, the DNA is TGTGCCAGCAGCCTCTCCACGGGCCCCCGGGGCGAGCAGTACTTC.

This clonotype was detected ten times or more. The chain carries TRBV20-1 and TRBJ1-5; 7 positions match TRBD1. The CDR3 spans 13 residues. In germline, CDR1 is DFQATT, CDR2 SNEGSKA (reference sequence). V lost 4 bases to trimming and J lost 3 bases; unmatched junction nucleotides: 3. The DNA of the CDR3 is TGCAGTGCTAATGACAGGGCCAATCAGCCCCAGCATTTT. It is translated as CSANDRANQPQHF.

The gene calls are TRBV12-3 or TRBV12-4 and TRBJ2-1, with D perhaps matching TRBD1 or TRBD2 (6 bases each). V was cut by 5 bases and J by 7 bases, with 15 bases left in between. CDR3 size: 14 residues. The CDR3 nucleotides read TGTGCCAGCAGTCCCCGGGGGCCCGGGAATGAGCAGTTCTTC. This translates into CASSPRGPGNEQFF.

This clonotype was detected many times. The chain has TRBV5-5 and TRBJ2-7; TRBD2 agrees at 8 bases. This CDR3 is 15 amino acids long. J lost 5 bases, V lost 0 bases, and 7 bases had no gene match. The germline V gene encodes CDR1 SGHKS and CDR2 YYEKEE (reference sequence). In DNA, the CDR3 is TGTGCCAGCAGCTTGGAAGGGACTAGTCGCGACGAGCAGTACTTC. This codes for CASSLEGTSRDEQYF. The whole variable domain, remainder taken from reference TRBV5-5 and TRBJ2-7, is DAGVTQSPTHLIKTRGQQVTLRCSPISGHKSVSWYQQVLGQGPQFIFQYYEKEERGRGNFPDRFSARQFPNYSSELNVNALLLGDSALYLCASSLEGTSRDEQYFGPGTRLTVT.

The chain combines TRBV20-1 with TRBJ2-7; 12 positions agree with TRBD1. V trimming: 5 bases; J trimming: 3 bases; junction bases outside the gene matches: 5. Germline V gene sequence: CDR1 DFQATT, CDR2 SNEGSKA (reference sequence). This CDR3 has 14 amino acids. The CDR3 is CSAGDRGLGYEQYF. In DNA form, the CDR3 reads TGCAGTGCTGGGGACAGGGGGCTGGGCTACGAGCAGTACTTC.

This clonotype occurred many times. J is TRBJ1-2 and V is TRBV20-1; a possible D gene is TRBD1 (6 bases). Germline V CDR1 and CDR2: DFQATT, SNEGSKA (reference sequence). This CDR3 region has 13 residues. V dropped 6 bases and J dropped 2 bases, with 13 bases sitting between them. CDR3 sequence: CSALGQPNYGYTF. For the CDR3, the DNA is TGCAGTGCCCTTGGACAGCCAAACTATGGCTACACCTTC.

Note on this clonotype: A much larger clone lies a single base off, so this may be a read error. The V and J genes are TRBV28 and TRBJ2-5; no clear D. CDR1 MDHEN and CDR2 SYDVKM come from the germline V gene. This CDR3 has 14 amino acids. The DNA of the CDR3 is TGTGCCAGCAGCTCCACTGCGAGTGGAGAGACCCGGTACTTC. Translating gives CASSSTASGETRYF.

This clonotype has more than one count but fewer than ten. This CDR3 is CASSSQGGKNIQYF. CDR3 nucleotides: TGTGCCAGCTCATCCCAGGGTGGCAAAAACATTCAGTACTTC. The gene calls are TRBV18 and TRBJ2-4; a possible D gene is TRBD1 (5 bases). The CDR3 is 14 residues long. The germline gives CDR1 KGHSH, CDR2 LQKENI. V was trimmed by 5 bases and J by 3 bases, leaving 11 bases between them.

This chain uses TRBV4-2 with TRBJ1-2, with D possibly matching TRBD1 (6 bases). V lost 3 bases and J 0 bases, leaving 11 bases between the germline ends. The CDR3 has 15 amino acids. Germline V gives CDR1 LGHNA, CDR2 YNFKEQ. The CDR3 region has the DNA TGTGCCAGCAGCCACGAGGGACACACTAACTATGGCTACACCTTC. Its protein product is CASSHEGHTNYGYTF.

Many counts were recorded for this clonotype. This rearrangement joins TRBV11-2 to TRBJ2-7; D gene unclear. The CDR3 is made up of 16 amino acids. V lost 4 bases and J 2 bases, leaving 18 bases between the germline ends. Germline loops: CDR1 SGHAT, CDR2 FQNNGV. The CDR3 nucleotides read TGTGCCAGCAGCTGGTCTACCGCCCAACCTCCCTACGAGCAGTACTTC. Its protein product is CASSWSTAQPPYEQYF.

This clonotype was found many times. V gene TRBV27 combines with J gene TRBJ2-2; 12 bases match TRBD2. This CDR3 spans 16 amino acids. Germline V gene data show CDR1 as MNHEY and CDR2 as SMNVEV (reference sequence). Losses at the gene ends were 3 bases for V and 4 bases for J; bases not matched to a gene: 3. DNA for the CDR3: TGTGCCAGCAGTTTCCTAGCGGGAGGGTCCACCGGGGAGCTGTTTTTT. Its translation is CASSFLAGGSTGELFF.

This clonotype was observed many times. The chain combines TRBV20-1 with TRBJ1-1; the match to TRBD1 covers 9 bases. The CDR3 length is 13 residues. Germline V lookup: CDR1 DFQATT, CDR2 SNEGSKA (reference sequence). The V gene end was trimmed by 5 bases and the J gene end by 6 bases; junction bases not matched to a gene: 7. This chain's CDR3 is CSARTGVKSEAFF. DNA of the CDR3: TGCAGTGCTCGGACAGGGGTAAAATCTGAAGCTTTCTTT.

This clonotype was seen a handful of times. The CDR3 loop is CASSLADRGDEQFF. The CDR3, as DNA: TGCGCCAGCAGCTTGGCGGACAGGGGTGATGAGCAGTTCTTC. V is TRBV5-1 and J is TRBJ2-1; 9 bases are a match to TRBD1. Germline CDR1 is SGHRS and CDR2 is YFSETQ. Trimming removed 0 bases from V and 8 bases from J; junction bases left unmatched: 3. This CDR3 region has 14 residues.